The clone carrying this TCR beta chain was detected only once. The germline V gene has CDR1 WNHNN and CDR2 SYGVQD (reference sequence). The CDR3 sequence is 13 residues long. Trimming cost V 4 bases and J 1 base, with 7 bases left between them. This specimen belongs to a study of blood T cell repertoires in COVID-19. About the study: The cDNA or gDNA used as material had been derived from T cells, B-cell-depleted T cells, or PBMCs.

Authors' methods: Nucleated cell counts were estimated from reference gene primer amplification. The data were produced by immunoSEQ multiplex PCR, yet TCRdb's version contains in-frame clones alone and is incomplete. V, J and clone size derive from that table, while D and trimming were established from the DNA sequence. This sample has some 160,000 clones, with 65% to 85% found just once. The chain uses TRBV10-1 and TRBJ1-1, with D possibly matching TRBD1 (5 bases). The source material was peripheral blood. The clonotype was recovered from a woman over 75 with acute or convalescent COVID-19. CDR3 residues: CASSGQRNTEAFF. CDR3 nucleotides: TGCGCCAGCAGTGGACAGAGGAACACTGAAGCTTTCTTT.